This T cell receptor beta chain was sequenced for a study of cytomegalovirus exposure and HLA in healthy donors. Researchers ran the PCR with 60 Vbeta and 13 Jbeta primers. Profiled with immunoSEQ multiplex PCR; TCRdb holds only in-frame clones, not every one. The top ten clones hold 1.5% to 2% of a sample with approximately 180,000 clones, roughly four fifths of them seen once. The sequenced material came from PBMCs. The TCR originated in a man aged 18 to 29 in good health and CMV-seronegative.

The CDR3 here is CASSPGPGSTDTQYF. The CDR3 DNA is TGTGCCAGCAGCCCCGGCCCGGGAAGCACAGATACGCAGTATTTT. The genes are TRBV5-6 and TRBJ2-3; D may be TRBD2 (5 bases). The length of the CDR3 is 15 residues. CDR1 is SGHDT, CDR2 YYEEEE, per germline. The ends were cut back, 4 bases at V and 0 bases at J, with 12 bases in the middle.